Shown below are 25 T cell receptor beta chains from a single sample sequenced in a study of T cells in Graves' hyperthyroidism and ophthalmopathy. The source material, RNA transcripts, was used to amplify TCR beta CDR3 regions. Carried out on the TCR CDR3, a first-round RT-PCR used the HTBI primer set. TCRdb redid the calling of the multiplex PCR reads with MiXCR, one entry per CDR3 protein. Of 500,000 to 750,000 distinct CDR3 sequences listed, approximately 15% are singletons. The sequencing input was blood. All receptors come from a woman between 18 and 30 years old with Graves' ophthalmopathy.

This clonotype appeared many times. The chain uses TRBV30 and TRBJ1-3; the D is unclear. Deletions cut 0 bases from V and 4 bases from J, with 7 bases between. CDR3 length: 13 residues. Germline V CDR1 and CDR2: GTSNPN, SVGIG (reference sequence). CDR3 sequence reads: CAWSVVTGNTIYF. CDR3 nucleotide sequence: TGTGCCTGGAGTGTAGTGACCGGAAACACCATATATTTT.

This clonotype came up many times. In DNA form, the CDR3 reads TGTGCCAGCAGCCCAGGGCAGGGGTTAAAGACCCAGTACTTC. Protein: CASSPGQGLKTQYF. The chain joins TRBV28 to TRBJ2-5; TRBD1 is a possible D gene (6 bases). CDR1 is MDHEN and CDR2 is SYDVKM in the germline V gene. The CDR3 is 14 amino acids. Trimming took 6 bases from V and 6 from J, leaving 17 bases between them.

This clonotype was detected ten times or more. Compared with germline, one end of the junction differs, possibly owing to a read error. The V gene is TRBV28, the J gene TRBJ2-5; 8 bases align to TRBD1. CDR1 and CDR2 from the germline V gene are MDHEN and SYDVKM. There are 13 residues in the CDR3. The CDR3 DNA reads TGTGCCTTAAGGGCAGGGGGCGCAGAGAAATTGGACTTC. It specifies CALRAGGAEKLDF.

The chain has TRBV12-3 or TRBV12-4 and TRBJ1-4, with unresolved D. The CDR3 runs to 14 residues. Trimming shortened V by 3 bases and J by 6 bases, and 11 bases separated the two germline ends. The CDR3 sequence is CASSFPSGYEKLFF. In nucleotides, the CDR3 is TGTGCCAGCAGTTTCCCATCCGGCTATGAAAAACTGTTTTTT.

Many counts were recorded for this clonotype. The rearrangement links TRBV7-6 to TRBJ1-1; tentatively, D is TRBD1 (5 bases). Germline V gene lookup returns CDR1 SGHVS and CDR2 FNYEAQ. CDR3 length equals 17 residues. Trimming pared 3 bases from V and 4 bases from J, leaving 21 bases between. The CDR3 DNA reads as TGTGCCAGCAGCTTTAAAGCGGCTTTAACCGGGGGCACTGAAGCTTTCTTT. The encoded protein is CASSFKAALTGGTEAFF.

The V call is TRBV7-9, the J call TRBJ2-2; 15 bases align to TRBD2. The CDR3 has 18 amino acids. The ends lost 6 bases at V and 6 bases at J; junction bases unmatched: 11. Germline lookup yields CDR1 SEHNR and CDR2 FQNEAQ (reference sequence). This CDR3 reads CASRFPGLAGGLAGELFF. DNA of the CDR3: TGTGCCAGCAGATTCCCAGGACTAGCGGGAGGGCTCGCCGGGGAGCTGTTTTTT.

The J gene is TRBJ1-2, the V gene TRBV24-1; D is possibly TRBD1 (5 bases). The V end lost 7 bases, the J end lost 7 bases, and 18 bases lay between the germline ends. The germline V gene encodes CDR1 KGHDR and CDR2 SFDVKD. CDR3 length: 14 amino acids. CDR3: CATSEEGLSTGYTF. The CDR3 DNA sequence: TGTGCCACCAGCGAGGAGGGACTTAGCACTGGCTACACCTTC.

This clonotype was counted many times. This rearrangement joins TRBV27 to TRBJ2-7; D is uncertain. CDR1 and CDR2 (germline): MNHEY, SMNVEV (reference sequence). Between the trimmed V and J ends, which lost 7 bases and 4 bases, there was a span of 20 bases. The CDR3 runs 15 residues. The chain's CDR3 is CASTSRMRLVYEQYF. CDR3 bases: TGTGCCAGCACCTCGAGAATGAGGTTGGTATACGAGCAGTACTTC.

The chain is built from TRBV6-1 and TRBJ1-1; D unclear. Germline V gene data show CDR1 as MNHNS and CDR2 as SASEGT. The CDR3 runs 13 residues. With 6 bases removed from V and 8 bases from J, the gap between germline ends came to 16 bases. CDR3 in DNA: TGTGCCAGCAGCCGTTGGTCAGTAGACGAAGCTTTCTTT. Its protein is CASSRWSVDEAFF.

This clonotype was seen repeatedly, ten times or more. The CDR3 loop reads CASSTLAGETREQYF. CDR3 DNA sequence: TGTGCCAGCAGCACACTAGCGGGAGAGACAAGGGAGCAGTACTTC. J is TRBJ2-7 and V is TRBV9, with 11 bases lining up with TRBD2. Trimming took 4 bases from V and 7 from J; bases not matched to a gene: 10. Germline V gives CDR1 SGDLS, CDR2 YYNGEE. The CDR3 extends over 15 amino acids.

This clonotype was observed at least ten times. The CDR3 is CSALSGTSVTYEQYF. CDR3 nucleotide sequence: TGCAGTGCTCTTTCCGGGACTAGCGTAACCTACGAGCAGTACTTC. J is TRBJ2-7 and V is TRBV20-1, with 10 nucleotides matching TRBD2. V was pared by 5 bases and J by 2 bases, with 9 bases of the junction left unmatched. Germline loops: CDR1 DFQATT, CDR2 SNEGSKA (reference sequence). The CDR3 is made up of 15 amino acids.

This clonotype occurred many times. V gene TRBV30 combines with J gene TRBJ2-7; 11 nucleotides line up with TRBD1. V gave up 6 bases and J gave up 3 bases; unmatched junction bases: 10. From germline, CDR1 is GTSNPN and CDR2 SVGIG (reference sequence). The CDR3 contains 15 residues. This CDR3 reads CACYISGTGGYEQYF. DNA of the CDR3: TGTGCCTGCTATATTTCCGGGACAGGGGGCTACGAGCAGTACTTC.

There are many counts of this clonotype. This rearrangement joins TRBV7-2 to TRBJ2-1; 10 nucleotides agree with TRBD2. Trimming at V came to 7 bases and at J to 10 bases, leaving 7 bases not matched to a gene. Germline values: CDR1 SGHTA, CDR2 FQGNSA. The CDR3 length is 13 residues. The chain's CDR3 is CASIPLAGVEQFF. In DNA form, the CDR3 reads TGTGCCAGCATACCCCTAGCGGGAGTAGAGCAGTTCTTC.

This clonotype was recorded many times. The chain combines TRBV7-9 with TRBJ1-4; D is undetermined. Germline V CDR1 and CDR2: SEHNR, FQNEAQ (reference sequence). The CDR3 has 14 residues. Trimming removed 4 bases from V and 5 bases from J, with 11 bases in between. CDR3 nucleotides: TGTGCCAGCAGCTCCTTGTTCCGCAATGAAAAACTGTTTTTT. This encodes CASSSLFRNEKLFF.

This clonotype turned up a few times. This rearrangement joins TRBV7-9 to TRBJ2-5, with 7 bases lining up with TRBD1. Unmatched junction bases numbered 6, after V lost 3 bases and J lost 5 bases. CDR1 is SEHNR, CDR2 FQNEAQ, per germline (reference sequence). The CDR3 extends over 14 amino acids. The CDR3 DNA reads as TGTGCCAGCAGCTTTGGACAGGCAGGGGAGACCCAGTACTTC. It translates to CASSFGQAGETQYF.

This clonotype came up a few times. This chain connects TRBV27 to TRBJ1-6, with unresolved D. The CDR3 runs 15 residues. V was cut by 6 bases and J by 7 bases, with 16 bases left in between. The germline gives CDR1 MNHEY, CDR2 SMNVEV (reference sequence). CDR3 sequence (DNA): TGTGCCAGCAGATTACTGGTCCGGTCGAATTCACCCCTCCACTTT. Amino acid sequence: CASRLLVRSNSPLHF.

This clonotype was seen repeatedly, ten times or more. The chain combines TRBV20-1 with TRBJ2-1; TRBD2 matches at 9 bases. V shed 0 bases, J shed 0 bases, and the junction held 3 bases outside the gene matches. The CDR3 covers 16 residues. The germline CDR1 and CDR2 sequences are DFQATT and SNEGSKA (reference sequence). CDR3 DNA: TGCAGTGCTAGAGACCTAGCGGGGAGCTCCTACAATGAGCAGTTCTTC. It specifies CSARDLAGSSYNEQFF.

CDR3 bases: TGCAGTGCGGTGGGGATTAGCGGGAGGCGGATAGCAGATACGCAGTATTTT. Residues: CSAVGISGRRIADTQYF. V is TRBV20-1 and J is TRBJ2-3; 10 bases line up with TRBD2. The length of the CDR3 is 17 residues. The V and J ends lost 6 bases and 4 bases, in that order; junction bases with no gene match: 16. Germline V gives CDR1 DFQATT, CDR2 SNEGSKA (reference sequence).

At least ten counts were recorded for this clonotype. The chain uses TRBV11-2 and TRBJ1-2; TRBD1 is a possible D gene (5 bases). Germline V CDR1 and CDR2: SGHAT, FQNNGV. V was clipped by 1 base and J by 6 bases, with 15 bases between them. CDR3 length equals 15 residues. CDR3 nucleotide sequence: TGTGCCAGCAGCTTAGCCCAAACGTCAGGGAATGGCTACACCTTC. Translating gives CASSLAQTSGNGYTF. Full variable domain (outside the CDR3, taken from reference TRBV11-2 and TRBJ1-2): EAGVAQSPRYKIIEKRQSVAFWCNPISGHATLYWYQQILGQGPKLLIQFQNNGVVDDSQLPKDRFSAERLKGVDSTLKIQPAKLEDSAVYLCASSLAQTSGNGYTFGSGTRLTVV.

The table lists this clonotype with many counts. CDR3 amino acids: CASSSDTEAFF. CDR3 DNA: TGTGCCAGCAGTTCGGACACTGAAGCTTTCTTT. The V and J genes are TRBV9 and TRBJ1-1; D unclear. Trimming stripped 5 bases from V and 3 bases from J, with 5 bases between. The germline CDR1 and CDR2 sequences are SGDLS and YYNGEE. The CDR3 contains 11 residues.

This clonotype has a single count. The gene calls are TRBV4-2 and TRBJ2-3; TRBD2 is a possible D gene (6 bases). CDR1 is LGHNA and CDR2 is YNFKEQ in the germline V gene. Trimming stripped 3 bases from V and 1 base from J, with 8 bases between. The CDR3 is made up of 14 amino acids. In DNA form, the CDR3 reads TGTGCCAGCAGCCACGGGAGTCGCACAGATACGCAGTATTTT. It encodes CASSHGSRTDTQYF.

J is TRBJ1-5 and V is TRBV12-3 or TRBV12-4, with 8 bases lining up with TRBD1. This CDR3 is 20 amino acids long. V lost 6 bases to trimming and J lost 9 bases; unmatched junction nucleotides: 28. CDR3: CASSPRQGNTGTVTLAPQHF. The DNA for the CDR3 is TGTGCCAGCAGCCCGAGACAGGGGAACACCGGGACAGTCACCTTAGCGCCCCAGCATTTT.

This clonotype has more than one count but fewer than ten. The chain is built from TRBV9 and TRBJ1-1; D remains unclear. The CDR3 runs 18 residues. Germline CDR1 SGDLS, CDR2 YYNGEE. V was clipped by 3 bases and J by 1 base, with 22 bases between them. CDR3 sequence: CASSDPTAGFPKNTEAFF. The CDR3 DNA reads TGTGCCAGCAGCGACCCAACGGCAGGATTTCCCAAGAACACTGAAGCTTTCTTT. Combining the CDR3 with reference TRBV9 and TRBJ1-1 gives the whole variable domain DSGVTQTPKHLITATGQRVTLRCSPRSGDLSVYWYQQSLDQGLQFLIQYYNGEERAKGNILERFSAQQFPDLHSELNLSSLELGDSALYFCASSDPTAGFPKNTEAFFGQGTRLTVV.

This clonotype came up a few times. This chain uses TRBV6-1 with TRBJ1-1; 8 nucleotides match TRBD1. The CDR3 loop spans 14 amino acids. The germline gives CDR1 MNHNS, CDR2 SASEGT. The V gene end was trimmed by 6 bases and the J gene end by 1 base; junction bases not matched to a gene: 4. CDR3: CASSEDRENTEAFF. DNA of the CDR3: TGTGCCAGCAGCGAGGACAGGGAGAACACTGAAGCTTTCTTT.

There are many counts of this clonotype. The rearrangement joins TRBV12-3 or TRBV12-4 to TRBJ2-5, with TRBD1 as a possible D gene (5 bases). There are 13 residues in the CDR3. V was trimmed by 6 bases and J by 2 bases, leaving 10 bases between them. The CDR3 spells CASSRGHQETQYF. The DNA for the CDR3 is TGTGCCAGCAGCCGTGGACATCAAGAGACCCAGTACTTC.